These T cell receptor beta chains were read from a single sample in a study of T cells after somatic rescue of genetic block. Data came from immunoSEQ multiplex PCR; TCRdb stores just in-frame clones and leaves some out. The table includes 65,000 to 70,000 clones, approximately 90% detected once. Sequencing was done on a sample of peripheral blood mononuclear cells (PBMCs). These receptors were obtained from a man between 35 and 55 years old. Each CDR3 is given with its conserved first and last residue. The order of the fields is J gene, D gene, V gene, clone size, CDR3 DNA, CDR3 protein. A D gene is named only where the DNA matches it firmly. Clone size, where shown, is once, few, many, or a class for clones that have expanded.

TRBJ2-3 - TRBV12-5 - TGTGCTAGTGGCCAAGGACAGTCAGATACGCAGTATTTT CASGQGQSDTQYF
TRBJ2-1 - TRBV10-3 - TGTGCCATCAGTGAGTCGGCCCGTCCCTACAATGAGCAGTTCTTC CAISESARPYNEQFF
TRBJ1-2 TRBD1 TRBV5-1 - TGCGCCAGCAGCACAGGGGTGGGAGGCTACACCTTC CASSTGVGGYTF
TRBJ2-2 TRBD2 TRBV5-4 - TGTGCCAGCAGCTGGGGACTAGCGGGAGGGCCCACCGGGGAGCTGTTTTTT CASSWGLAGGPTGELFF
TRBJ1-6 TRBD1 TRBV5-1 - TGCGCCAGCAGCCTAACGGGACAGGGGAGATCACCCCTCCACTTT CASSLTGQGRSPLHF
TRBJ2-3 - TRBV5-4 - TGTGCCAGCAGCTCCGACTGGGGAGATACGCAGTATTTT CASSSDWGDTQYF
TRBJ2-1 - TRBV6-1 - TGTGCCAGCAGTGACCTAGCGACAGGGTCCTTCAAGCAGTTCTTC CASSDLATGSFKQFF
TRBJ2-7 TRBD2 TRBV7-9 - TGTGCCAGCAGCTTTATGGCGGGAGATGCCGAGCAGTACTTC CASSFMAGDAEQYF
TRBJ1-4 - TRBV28 - TGTGCCAGCAGTTTCCCAGCAGGGGAGAAAAAACTGTTTTTT CASSFPAGEKKLFF
TRBJ2-7 TRBD1 TRBV2 - TGTGCCAGCAGTAAACCGGGACAGGGGGCGTGGGAGCAGTACTTC CASSKPGQGAWEQYF
TRBJ2-1 TRBD2 TRBV9 - TGTGCCAGCAGCGTATCGGCTAGCGGAAACTACAATGAGCAGTTCTTC CASSVSASGNYNEQFF
TRBJ2-3 - TRBV5-6 - TGTGCCAGCAGCCTCCTGGACACCAGCACAGATACGCAGTATTTT CASSLLDTSTDTQYF
TRBJ2-7 - TRBV4-1 - TGCGCCAGCAGCCAAGATCTGAATGAGGGAGCCTACGAGCAGTACTTC CASSQDLNEGAYEQYF
TRBJ2-7 TRBD1 TRBV6-1 - TGTGCCACCGACCTGACAGGGTCCTACGAGCAGTACTTC CATDLTGSYEQYF
TRBJ2-5 - TRBV25-1 - TGTGCCAGCAGCCAGGTGACCTGGGATGAGACCCAGTACTTC CASSQVTWDETQYF
TRBJ2-1 - TRBV18 - TGTGCCAGCTCCCCGGGGAATGAGCAGTTCTTC CASSPGNEQFF
TRBJ2-7 TRBD1 TRBV28 once TGTGCCAGCAGTTTCGGTCCACAGGGGTGGGCCTACGAGCAGTACTTC CASSFGPQGWAYEQYF
TRBJ1-2 - TRBV2 - TGTGCCAGCAGTGAAAGCAGACAGGTCTATGGCTACACCTTC CASSESRQVYGYTF
TRBJ2-2 TRBD2 TRBV11-2 - TGTGCCAGCAGCTTGAGGCGGGGGGAGAACACCGGGGAGCTGTTTTTT CASSLRRGENTGELFF
TRBJ2-3 TRBD1 TRBV2 - TGTGCCAGCAGACGGACAGGGGCGAGCACAGATACGCAGTATTTT CASRRTGASTDTQYF
TRBJ1-1 TRBD1 TRBV5-1 - TGCGCCAGCAGCTTTAGGACAGGGACTGAAGCTTTCTTT CASSFRTGTEAFF
TRBJ1-2 - TRBV11-2 - TGTGCCAGCAGCTTAGGGTCCAGGACCTCTAGGTATGGCTACACCTTC CASSLGSRTSRYGYTF
TRBJ1-1 - TRBV29-1 - TGCAGCGTCAAACGGACGGCGGGGGGTGAAGCTTTCTTT CSVKRTAGGEAFF
TRBJ1-4 - TRBV2 - TGTGCCAGCAGTGAAGGCTTTCCCTCCTCTAATGAAAAACTGTTTTTT CASSEGFPSSNEKLFF
TRBJ2-3 - TRBV14 - TGTGCCAGCAGCCAACGAATCTGGAGCACAGATACGCAGTATTTT CASSQRIWSTDTQYF
TRBJ2-1 TRBD1 TRBV2 - TGTGCCAGCAGGAGGACAGGGGGCTCTGAGCAGTTCTTC CASRRTGGSEQFF
TRBJ2-2 - TRBV10-1 few TGCGCCAGCAGTGAGGGTTTTACCGGGGAGCTGTTTTTT CASSEGFTGELFF
TRBJ1-5 - TRBV18 - TGTGCCAGCTCACTGTTCCCTGACAGGAGCAATCAGCCCCAGCATTTT CASSLFPDRSNQPQHF
TRBJ1-4 TRBD1 TRBV18 - TGTGCCAGCTGCCCGGGACAGTCTAATGAAAAACTGTTTTTT CASCPGQSNEKLFF
TRBJ2-4 - TRBV9 - TGTGCCAGCAGCCTTCAAAAAGATACAGCAACCGCTGAGTACTTC CASSLQKDTATAEYF
TRBJ2-7 TRBD2 TRBV2 - TGTGCCAGCACTAGCGGGGGTTTCGAGCAGTACTTC CASTSGGFEQYF
TRBJ2-2 - TRBV21-1 - TGTGCCAGCAGCAGAGACAGGAGGGCCGGGGAGCTGTTTTTT CASSRDRRAGELFF
TRBJ1-1 - TRBV9 - TGTGCCAGCAGTGATACAGGATCAGGCCCTCTCAACACTGAAGCTTTCTTT CASSDTGSGPLNTEAFF
TRBJ1-1 - TRBV5-1 - TGCGCCAGCAGCTTGGGTCAGAGAGGCACTGAAGCTTTCTTT CASSLGQRGTEAFF
TRBJ1-2 - TRBV14 - TGTGCCAGCAGCTTGGGGCAGGGGAACTATGGCTACACCTTC CASSLGQGNYGYTF
TRBJ1-6 - TRBV7-2 - TGTGCCAGCAGCTTAGCGCGTAATTCACCCCTCCACTTT CASSLARNSPLHF
TRBJ2-3 TRBD2 TRBV7-3 - TGTGCCAGCAGCAAAGGGCAGCGGGGGGGCACAGATACGCAGTATTTT CASSKGQRGGTDTQYF
TRBJ1-1 TRBD1 TRBV19 - TGTGCCAGCGAGACAGGGGTTGAAGCTTTCTTT CASETGVEAFF
TRBJ2-7 TRBD1 TRBV28 few TGTGCCAGCAGTCCACGACAGGGTTGGAACGAGCAGTACTTC CASSPRQGWNEQYF
TRBJ1-2 TRBD1 TRBV6-1 - TGTGCCAGCAGAAGGACAGGGGGCACGAACTATGGCTACACCTTC CASRRTGGTNYGYTF
TRBJ2-7 - TRBV5-5 once TGTGCCAGCAGCTTGGAGGCCCGGGGTTCCGAGCAGTACTTC CASSLEARGSEQYF
TRBJ2-3 - TRBV18 - TGTGCCAGCTCTTCCAAACTCGGACAGAGCACAGATACGCAGTATTTT CASSSKLGQSTDTQYF
TRBJ1-5 - TRBV18 - TGTGCCAGCTCGGCGACGGTTAGTCAGCCCCAGCATTTT CASSATVSQPQHF
TRBJ2-7 - TRBV18 - TGTGCCAGCTCACCACCGGGGAGGAGGACCCACGAGCAGTACTTC CASSPPGRRTHEQYF
TRBJ1-5 TRBD1 TRBV7-8 - TGTGCCAGCAGCACCCGGACAGGGGACGGCCAGCCCCAGCATTTT CASSTRTGDGQPQHF
TRBJ2-1 - TRBV19 - TGTGCCAGTAGTTTTCCTCTCAGGGGCCGGGGTTACAATGAGCAGTTCTTC CASSFPLRGRGYNEQFF
TRBJ2-7 TRBD1 TRBV19 - TGTGCCAGTAGTACACAGGGGGCGCACGAGCAGTACTTC CASSTQGAHEQYF
TRBJ1-4 - TRBV10-3 - TGTGCCATCAGGGAGACTCTTAATGAAAAACTGTTTTTT CAIRETLNEKLFF